These T cell receptor beta chains were read from a single sample in a study of T-cell reconstitution after alpha-beta-depleted transplantation in children. A single record per CDR3 protein comes from TCRdb applying MiXCR to the PCR reads. The sample holds hundreds of thousands of distinct CDR3 sequences; 10% to 15% are singletons and the top ten take roughly 4.3%. Sample: PBMCs, taken from the stem cell graft. These receptor sequences come from a human donor who donated a stem cell graft to a child with Fanconi anemia. The CDR3 runs from the conserved cysteine through the conserved F or W. A D gene is named only where the DNA matches it firmly. Rows give clone size only sometimes, using once, few, many, or a class for an expanded clone.

NA | TRBJ1-6 | NA | TRBV2 | TGTGCCAGCAGGTTGGCCCAAAATTCACCCCTCCACTTT | CASRLAQNSPLHF
NA | TRBJ2-2 | few | TRBV20-1 | TGCAGTGCTAGAGATCGAATCACCGGGGAGCTGTTTTTT | CSARDRITGELFF
NA | TRBJ2-5 | NA | TRBV3-1 | TGTGCCAGCAGCCATCGTGGGGGAATGAAAGAGACCCAGTACTTC | CASSHRGGMKETQYF
TRBD2 | TRBJ2-2 | NA | TRBV11-3 | TGTGCCAGCGCACCGGGACTAGCTAACGGGGAGCTGTTTTTT | CASAPGLANGELFF
NA | TRBJ1-2 | NA | TRBV28 | TGTGCCAGCACCGCTTCCTTAGGCGGCTACACCTTC | CASTASLGGYTF
NA | TRBJ2-3 | few | TRBV7-8 | TGTGCCAGCAGCTTAAGTACAGGACGGAGCACAGATACGCAGTATTTT | CASSLSTGRSTDTQYF
TRBD2 | TRBJ2-1 | NA | TRBV30 | TGTGCCTGGAGTGGGGGGGGACTAGCGGGGGCAGGTGCCTACAATGAGCAGTTCTTC | CAWSGGGLAGAGAYNEQFF
NA | TRBJ2-7 | NA | TRBV2 | TGTGCCAGCAGTGGTCTGCAGGGTGGCGAGCAGTACTTC | CASSGLQGGEQYF
NA | TRBJ1-5 | many | TRBV6-5 | TGTGCCAGCGGCCAGCCCCAGCATTTT | CASGQPQHF
NA | TRBJ1-2 | few | TRBV29-1 | TGCAGCGTTGTACAGGACTACGGCTACACCTTC | CSVVQDYGYTF
NA | TRBJ2-5 | NA | TRBV5-1 | TGCGCCAGCACCAACTGGGGGGCTGGAGAAGAGACCCAGTACTTC | CASTNWGAGEETQYF
TRBD2 | TRBJ2-3 | many | TRBV10-2 | TGCGCCAGCTTCACCCGAGCGGGGGGCACAGATACGCAGTATTTT | CASFTRAGGTDTQYF
TRBD1 | TRBJ1-1 | many | TRBV5-1 | TGCGCCAGCAGCTACGGGACAGGGCCGGGTGTTGCTGAAGCTTTCTTT | CASSYGTGPGVAEAFF
NA | TRBJ2-3 | many | TRBV5-1 | TGCGCCAGCAGAGTCTCGGTGGGCACAGATACGCAGTATTTT | CASRVSVGTDTQYF
NA | TRBJ1-3 | NA | TRBV2 | TGTGCCAGCGGGGAGCAGATCTCTGGAAACACCATATATTTT | CASGEQISGNTIYF
TRBD1 | TRBJ1-1 | many | TRBV7-2 | TGTGCCAGCAGCGTTGGGACAGGGGGCACTGAAGCTTTCTTT | CASSVGTGGTEAFF
NA | TRBJ2-6 | few | TRBV7-6 | TGTGCCAGCAGCTTAGCCACAGAGCCAGGGGCCAACGTCCTGACTTTC | CASSLATEPGANVLTF
NA | TRBJ2-5 | NA | TRBV6-2/TRBV6-3 | TGTGCCAGCAGTCCCCCGGGGCCGAAAATGGAGACCCAGTACTTC | CASSPPGPKMETQYF
NA | TRBJ2-3 | few | TRBV6-4 | TGTGCCAGCAGTCGGGACCCACAGCAGGGAGATACGCAGTATTTT | CASSRDPQQGDTQYF
NA | TRBJ2-5 | few | TRBV21-1 | TGTGCCAGCAGCAAAGGGGGGAGACAGAGCGAGATGGAGACCCAGTACTTC | CASSKGGRQSEMETQYF
NA | TRBJ2-1 | NA | TRBV20-1 | TGCAGTGCATTTTTTCGGGATGAGCAGTTCTTC | CSAFFRDEQFF
TRBD1 | TRBJ2-7 | few | TRBV7-3 | TGTGCCAGCAGCCCCCAGACAGGGGGCTACGAGCAGTACTTC | CASSPQTGGYEQYF
TRBD1 | TRBJ1-2 | NA | TRBV7-2 | TGTGCCAGCAGCGGGGACAGAAACTATGGCTACACCTTC | CASSGDRNYGYTF
NA | TRBJ2-3 | NA | TRBV12-3/TRBV12-4 | TGTGCCAGCAGCCAGACAGCTTTCACAGATACGCAGTATTTT | CASSQTAFTDTQYF
NA | TRBJ1-2 | NA | TRBV3-1 | TGTGCCAGCAGCCCCCTTTCGGGATATGGCTACACCTTC | CASSPLSGYGYTF
TRBD2 | TRBJ2-1 | many | TRBV4-2 | TGTGCCAGCAGCCAAGCCGAGCGGGGGGCCTACAATGAGCAGTTCTTC | CASSQAERGAYNEQFF
NA | TRBJ2-7 | NA | TRBV4-3 | TGCGCCAGCAGCCAAGATGGGATCTACGAGCAGTACTTC | CASSQDGIYEQYF
NA | TRBJ2-1 | few | TRBV7-9 | TGTGCCAGCAGCCCGAGGGGGGGGCCGAACAATGAGCAGTTCTTC | CASSPRGGPNNEQFF
NA | TRBJ2-1 | few | TRBV4-1 | TGCGCCAGCAGCCAAGAAGGGGAAATACTGCTGTCCAATGAGCAGTTCTTC | CASSQEGEILLSNEQFF
TRBD1 | TRBJ2-3 | few | TRBV28 | TGTGCCAGCGGGCCCGGACAGGGGGCTTGGACAGATACGCAGTATTTT | CASGPGQGAWTDTQYF
NA | TRBJ2-7 | NA | TRBV5-1 | TGCGCCAGCAGCTTGGATTGGGATTACGAGCAGTACTTC | CASSLDWDYEQYF
TRBD1 | TRBJ1-6 | few | TRBV7-9 | TGTGCCAGCAGCTTTACAGGGGTAGATTCACCCCTCCACTTT | CASSFTGVDSPLHF
TRBD1 | TRBJ1-2 | NA | TRBV12-3/TRBV12-4 | TGTGCCAGCAGGCCGGGACAGGTGCACCGAAACACCTTC | CASRPGQVHRNTF
NA | TRBJ2-5 | many | TRBV29-1 | TGCAGCGTTGTTTCTGGGGCTGAGACCCAGTACTTC | CSVVSGAETQYF
NA | TRBJ1-1 | NA | TRBV7-2 | TGTGCCAGCAGCTTAGCGGTCGGACGGAGGAACACTGAAGCTTTCTTT | CASSLAVGRRNTEAFF
NA | TRBJ1-1 | NA | TRBV20-1 | TGCAGTGCTAGGAGGGAGCCCTCTGAAGCTTTCTTT | CSARREPSEAFF
NA | TRBJ1-2 | few | TRBV12-3/TRBV12-4 | TGTGCCAGCAGTTTTCGCCGGGGAATGGATGGCTACACCTTC | CASSFRRGMDGYTF
NA | TRBJ2-2 | many | TRBV7-8 | TGTGCCAGCACCCTTAGTGGGGTAGCCGGGGAGCTGTTTTTT | CASTLSGVAGELFF
TRBD1 | TRBJ1-2 | NA | TRBV12-3/TRBV12-4 | TGTGCCAGCAGTTTAGTTGGACAGGGCAGTAACTATGGCTACACCTTC | CASSLVGQGSNYGYTF
TRBD1 | TRBJ1-4 | many | TRBV4-2 | TGTGCCAGCAGCCAAGATAGAACAGGGGTTAATGAAAAACTGTTTTTT | CASSQDRTGVNEKLFF
NA | TRBJ2-1 | many | TRBV6-2/TRBV6-3 | TGTGCCAGCAGTTACTCGATTGCGGACCCGAACAATGAGCAGTTCTTC | CASSYSIADPNNEQFF
NA | TRBJ2-3 | many | TRBV6-1 | TGTGCCAGCGGGTTAGGCGGCTTCACAGATACGCAGTATTTT | CASGLGGFTDTQYF
NA | TRBJ2-7 | NA | TRBV6-2/TRBV6-3 | TGTGCCAGCAGTTACACCGTCGGTGGGGCACCTCCGGCCTACGAGCAGTACTTC | CASSYTVGGAPPAYEQYF
TRBD1 | TRBJ1-1 | NA | TRBV6-2/TRBV6-3 | TGTGCCAGCAGTTACCTAGGCGGACAGGGGAGGTCTGAAGCTTTCTTT | CASSYLGGQGRSEAFF
NA | TRBJ2-1 | few | TRBV24-1 | TGTGCCACCAGTGGCCCGGGGACACACAATGAGCAGTTCTTC | CATSGPGTHNEQFF
TRBD2 | TRBJ2-3 | many | TRBV6-5 | TGTGCCAGCAGTTACTTGGGACTAGCGGGGGGCCCAGATACGCAGTATTTT | CASSYLGLAGGPDTQYF
NA | TRBJ2-6 | many | TRBV2 | TGTGCCAGCAGCGACAGGTCTGGGGCCAACGTCCTGACTTTC | CASSDRSGANVLTF
NA | TRBJ2-7 | many | TRBV30 | TGTGCCTGGCTTGAAGTGGGGGGCAGGGACGAGCAGTACTTC | CAWLEVGGRDEQYF
NA | TRBJ1-2 | NA | TRBV7-8 | TGTGCCAGCAGCTTAGTGGTATCCCCTTCCCATGGCTACACCTTC | CASSLVVSPSHGYTF
NA | TRBJ1-5 | NA | TRBV11-2 | TGTGCCAGCAGCCGACAGTTCATGGATCAGCCCCAGCATTTT | CASSRQFMDQPQHF
NA | TRBJ2-1 | few | TRBV11-2 | TGTGCCAGCAGCAGAGAGGGCCTTTCTAATGAGCAGTTCTTC | CASSREGLSNEQFF